This TCR beta chain was observed in a study of cytomegalovirus exposure and HLA in healthy donors (dated by TCRdb to about 2017). Regarding the research as a whole: In an earlier analysis of fewer than 750 of the donors, about 270 Gb of sequence data and 100 million or so unique TCR beta sequences from roughly 200 million T cells were reported. Roughly 320 gigabases of sequencing data and around 88 million unique TCR sequences made up an early release that covered around 640 HLA-typed donors. Of the roughly 400 genotyped donors, 65% to 90% were placed in the genetic ancestry cluster associated with self-reported Caucasian donors. The study was designed to test whether signatures of past pathogen exposure could be identified by cataloging public T cell receptors. Using immunosequencing, the study profiled T cell repertoires from 500 to 800 subjects and related those repertoires to cytomegalovirus serostatus. Besides the first cohort of roughly 700 subjects, a separate validation cohort made up of 120 different subjects was used. The study combined high-throughput TCR immunosequencing, statistical association of individual TCRs with disease status, and machine learning to predict cytomegalovirus infection status. A later analysis re-examined previously published TCR beta repertoires from around 670 donors and added high-resolution HLA genotyping to investigate patterns of TCR occurrence. Rather than drawing on any new phenotypic data, the later analysis identified candidate immune exposures from TCR beta sequences and the way those sequences occurred across donors. To decide whether each TCR beta V gene segment behaved as functional or pseudogenic, an earlier analysis of approximately 600 of the donors relied on high-throughput TCR beta sequencing. Donor age, sex, ethnicity and CMV serostatus were compiled alongside the repertoire data. A later genetic analysis took genome-wide SNP genotypes for about 55% of the 666 donors and used that subset as a discovery cohort. Every discovery cohort repertoire had been produced on one sequencing platform. Both class I and class II loci were covered by HLA typing, at four-digit resolution. Typing coverage varied by locus: roughly 629-630 donors for A, B, C, DRB1 and DQB1; roughly 520 for DQA1; some 610 for DPA1; more than 450 for DPB1. Four or five DR-DQ haplotypes were handled as single units for association and clustering because linkage in the cohort was strong. Across some 400 genotyped donors of the cohort, an average of roughly 230,000 unique TCR beta nucleotide sequences per donor were sequenced, and roughly 18% of those sequences were non-productive. On the study overall, not on this receptor specifically: Because counts were too low, about 18 rarely observed V segments, including chromosome 9 orphons, were left out of the earlier analysis of roughly 600 of the donors. For the cohort, immune exposure information was limited to CMV serostatus. A later genetic analysis associated a missense DCLRE1C variant with V-gene and J-gene trimming of TCR beta chains, and an independent cohort replicated the association. In an earlier analysis of more than 450 of the donors, most TCR beta V segments were observed in productive rearrangements about 90% or about 30% of the time, broadly matching IMGT annotations. A later analysis found that TCR association rates varied across HLA loci, with DRB1 alleles showing the most associated TCRs and HLA-C alleles the fewest. Roughly uniform sequencing depth across donors was assumed in presence/absence analyses, although this assumption may not hold. While some public TCRs were present in many individuals, most TCR sequences turned up only very rarely across donors. The classifier was reported to diagnose cytomegalovirus status with high specificity and sensitivity in both the original and validation cohorts. A further reported finding was that TCR beta sequences accurately predicted the HLA-A and HLA-B alleles for most subjects in the first cohort. In a later analysis, several top co-occurrence clusters were reported to appear linked to parvovirus B19, influenza, CMV and Epstein-Barr virus. A total of fewer than 200 TCR beta chains were listed by the study as associated with cytomegalovirus. Compared with the roughly 670-donor mean, donors in an Asian-associated ancestry cluster had fewer N-insertions in productive TCRs, according to a later genetic analysis. A group of highly shared sequence variants was considered likely to be a technical artifact of the sequencing pipeline. Correlated functional status among segregating V segments might reflect linkage disequilibrium, but an unknown experimental factor could not be ruled out. The authors suggested that the approach could potentially be extended to other disease states and immunological phenotypes. When HLA alleles, especially DR and DQ, strongly co-occurred, TCR associations were difficult to assign to individual alleles. A later analysis associated about 16,000 TCR beta sequences with specific HLA alleles at a false discovery rate of 0.05. In vitro tests confirmed that a few of the cytomegalovirus-associated TCR beta chains recognize cytomegalovirus antigens. In a later analysis, most CMV-associated TCR beta chains were found to appear HLA-restricted, with HLA associations seemingly driven largely by CMV exposure. A later analysis found that HLA-associated TCR beta chains were more clonally expanded and had lower generation probabilities than equally common non-associated chains. This cohort had only TCR beta chains sequenced, and the lack of alpha or paired-chain data limited which features could be detected. The 87-base-pair reads could not distinguish some IMGT-functional V segments, including TRBV6-2 and TRBV6-3, so those segments were excluded. Because HLA typing was missing for some donors at each locus, association tests included only the typed subset.

From a lookup of the germline V gene, CDR1 and CDR2 are SGHDT and YYEEEE. From cysteine to phenylalanine, the CDR3 is 15 amino acids long. The retained sequence is limited to the CDR3, 45 bases, with the frame set at the first base. V is pruned by 2 bases and J by 6 bases, leaving 9 bases of the junction without a gene match. Library prep was done by the immunoSEQ multiplex PCR assay. The multiplex PCR relied on a mix of 60 forward primers for TCR Vbeta segments and 13 reverse primers for TCR Jbeta segments. The CDR3 region of rearranged TCR beta genes was amplified from genomic DNA by a multiplex PCR assay. Amplified TCR beta libraries were sequenced as 87-base-pair reads on the Illumina HiSeq System. Processing in the source paper ran as follows. In a later analysis, roughly 80 million unique TCR beta chains were counted across the 500 to 850 repertoires, and around 10 million of these chains were shared by at least two donors. Raw reads were error-corrected and collapsed into unique sequences by a nearest-neighbor algorithm in which closely related sequences were merged to remove PCR and sequencing errors. Alignment of CDR3 sequences to IMGT reference sequences was used to assign V, D and J gene segments. For a sequence to be retained, a match of at least six nucleotides to both a V gene segment and a J gene segment was required. A rearrangement counted as productive if the CDR3 had no stop codons and remained in frame with V and J, and every other rearrangement counted as non-productive. CDR3 was defined according to IMGT convention as the region running from the second conserved V-encoded cysteine to the conserved J-encoded phenylalanine. The earlier analysis of 450 to 750 of the donors excluded any sequence lacking an unambiguous match to a single V gene segment. In an earlier analysis of 587 of the donors, a V segment was called functional when productive rearrangements were above 56.7%, and segregating when the standard deviation between donors exceeded 5%. To diagnose cytomegalovirus status from the catalog of TCR beta chain sequences, a statistical classification framework was built. In a later analysis, V and J genes were assigned by comparing TCR nucleotide sequences against IMGT/GENE-DB human TR gene sequences. In a later analysis, CDR3 sequences and most-parsimonious VDJ recombination scenarios were assigned using the TCRdist pipeline. A later analysis defined each TCR beta chain by its CDR3 amino acid sequence plus V-gene family, and excluded reads lacking a unique V-gene family. As a way to deal with suspected cross-contamination and a sequencing artifact, a later analysis dropped 592 nucleotide sequences that were highly shared and had low generation probability. A later analysis calculated a clonal expansion index for each public chain from normalized within-repertoire ranks of inferred template counts. Generation probabilities in a later analysis came from a VDJ recombination model fitted to out-of-frame rearrangements, and those results were checked against IGoR. In a later analysis, TCR-TCR, TCR-HLA and TCR-CMV co-occurrence was scored with hypergeometric tests, and a repertoire-size bias correction was applied to TCR pairs. To estimate false discovery rates, a later analysis permuted the HLA or CMV assignments 20 times. In a later analysis, co-occurring TCRs were grouped with DBSCAN, and TCRdist sequence similarity was added when clustering was performed within HLA-allele-positive subsets. Repertoires with fewer than 30,000 or more than 120,000 public chains, plus five repertoires with anomalous nucleotide sharing, were excluded from co-occurrence clustering. The table was pulled from immuneACCESS by TCRdb, which kept in-frame rearrangements only. Such tables lose some clones; where checked, under half of the loss comes from unresolved V genes, and the rest has no known cause. D and trimming come from the DNA, and the V and J calls and clone size come from that table. This specimen's table enumerates about 50,000 clones. Roughly 12% of the sample rests with the top ten.

As for this clone: This clone's antigen is unknown.

In total, over 600 healthy bone marrow donors made up the cohort. Cohort members were all nominally healthy when sampled, although unrecorded immune exposures were likely present. The donor was CMV seropositive and belonged to the group of 250 to 300 seropositive cohort members. Each donor provided a peripheral blood sample, and peripheral blood mononuclear cells were used for TCR beta sequencing. The Qiagen DNeasy Blood Extraction Kit was used to extract genomic DNA from the blood cell samples. The chain couples TRBV5-6 to TRBJ2-7; TRBD1 fits 9 bases in the junction. Sequenced sample: PBMCs. The clonotype was recovered from a woman aged 55-70 years in good health and CMV-seropositive. The CDR3 region has the sequence CASSFSGTGLGEQYF. The DNA is TGTGCCAGCAGCTTCAGCGGGACAGGGTTGGGCGAGCAGTACTTC. The CDR3 plus the reference TRBV5-6 and TRBJ2-7 genes for the other parts give the full variable domain: DAGVTQSPTHLIKTRGQQVTLRCSPKSGHDTVSWYQQALGQGPQFIFQYYEEEERQRGNFPDRFSGHQFPNYSSELNVNALLLGDSALYLCASSFSGTGLGEQYFGPGTRLTVT.